This TCR beta chain was sequenced during a study of identical twins. Notes on the study in general: Weaker excess sharing between twins was seen in beta out-of-frame sequences.

This clonotype has a handful of counts. Its specificity is unknown. Donors were all healthy Caucasians. V gave up 7 bases and J gave up 1 base, with 1 base separating them. CDR1 and CDR2 from the germline V gene are ENHRY and SYGVKD. The CDR3 sequence is 11 residues long. TCRdb used MiXCR to reprocess the 5' RACE reads, holding one entry per CDR3 protein. The table records some 760,000 distinct CDR3 sequences, 18% of them present only once. The data also belong to a second study, concerning T cells expressing NK-cell markers.

The V gene is TRBV10-3, the J gene TRBJ2-2, with D unresolved. The source is a woman aged 18-29 years in good health. The sequencing sample was made of PBMCs. In DNA form, the CDR3 reads TGTGCCATCAAGAACACCGGGGAGCTGTTTTTT. Translated: CAIKNTGELFF.